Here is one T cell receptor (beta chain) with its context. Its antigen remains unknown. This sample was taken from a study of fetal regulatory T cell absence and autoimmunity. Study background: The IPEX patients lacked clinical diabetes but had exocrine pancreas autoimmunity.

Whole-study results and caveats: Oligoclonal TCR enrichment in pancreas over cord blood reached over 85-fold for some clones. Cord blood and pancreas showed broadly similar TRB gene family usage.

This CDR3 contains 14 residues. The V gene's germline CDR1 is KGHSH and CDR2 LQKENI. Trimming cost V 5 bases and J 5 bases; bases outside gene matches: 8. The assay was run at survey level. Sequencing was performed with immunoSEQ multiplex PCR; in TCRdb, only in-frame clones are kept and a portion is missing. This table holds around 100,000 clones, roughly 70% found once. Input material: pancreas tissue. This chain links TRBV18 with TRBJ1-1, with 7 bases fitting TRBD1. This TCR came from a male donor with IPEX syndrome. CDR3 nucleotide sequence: TGTGCCAGCTCAGAGGGGACAGTCGGGACTGAAGCTTTCTTT. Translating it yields CASSEGTVGTEAFF.